Listed below are T cell receptor beta chains from one sample, sequenced in a study of blood T cell repertoires in COVID-19. TCRdb keeps only in-frame clones here, not all; method: immunoSEQ multiplex PCR. Of 150,000 to 200,000 clones in the sample, 75% to 85% were seen once. The sequenced sample was PBMCs or T cells enriched from blood (not recorded which). Receptors originate from a woman in her fifties or sixties with acute COVID-19. CDR3s include the opening cysteine and the closing phenylalanine or tryptophan. The D gene is left open where the match is weak. Size values are once, few and many counts, or a class for expanded clones, and some rows have none.

j_call v_call d_call clone_size cdr3_aa cdr3_nt
TRBJ1-5 TRBV12-3/TRBV12-4 TRBD1 . CASTLGGSQPQHF TGTGCCAGCACCTTAGGGGGCAGTCAGCCCCAGCATTTT
TRBJ2-6 TRBV3-1/TRBV3-2 . . CASSQVWADLSGANVLTF TGTGCCAGCAGCCAGGTGTGGGCCGACCTCTCTGGGGCCAACGTCCTGACTTTC
TRBJ2-3 TRBV11-3 . few CASSPNSGFTDTQYF TGTGCCAGCAGCCCAAATTCAGGTTTCACAGATACGCAGTATTTT
TRBJ2-5 TRBV11-2 TRBD1 . CASSLGQGIQETQYF TGTGCCAGCAGCCTCGGACAGGGGATTCAAGAGACCCAGTACTTC
TRBJ1-2 TRBV5-6 . . CASSRGQTRGYTF TGTGCCAGCAGCCGCGGACAGACCCGTGGCTACACCTTC
TRBJ2-1 TRBV7-9 TRBD2 few CASSPSTSVGNEQFF TGTGCCAGCAGCCCATCGACTAGCGTGGGCAATGAGCAGTTCTTC
TRBJ1-1 TRBV18 TRBD1 . CASSPPTGGGNTEAFF TGTGCCAGCTCACCCCCGACAGGGGGAGGGAACACTGAAGCTTTCTTT
TRBJ2-5 TRBV24-1 . . CATSTGTIPQETQYF TGTGCCACCAGTACCGGGACAATTCCCCAAGAGACCCAGTACTTC
TRBJ2-3 TRBV5-1 TRBD2 . CASSLKGLAGGLSTDTQYF TGCGCCAGCAGCTTGAAGGGACTAGCGGGGGGACTTAGCACAGATACGCAGTATTTT
TRBJ1-6 TRBV27 TRBD1 . CASSQETGVSPLHF TGTGCCAGCAGTCAAGAGACAGGGGTATCACCCCTCCACTTT
TRBJ2-1 TRBV10-3 TRBD1 . CAISEDRGSYNEQFF TGTGCCATCTCTGAGGACAGGGGCTCCTACAATGAGCAGTTCTTC
TRBJ1-3 TRBV6-5 . . CASTGPDSSGNTIYF TGTGCCAGCACCGGCCCCGACAGCTCTGGAAACACCATATATTTT
TRBJ2-2 TRBV29-1 . . CSATSEWTGELFF TGCAGCGCGACTAGTGAGTGGACCGGGGAGCTGTTTTTT
TRBJ2-2 TRBV6-6 . . CASTPQGSPGELFF TGTGCCAGCACCCCACAGGGATCTCCCGGGGAGCTGTTTTTT
TRBJ1-1 TRBV12-3/TRBV12-4 . . CASHWTADTEAFF TGTGCCAGCCACTGGACAGCTGACACTGAAGCTTTCTTT